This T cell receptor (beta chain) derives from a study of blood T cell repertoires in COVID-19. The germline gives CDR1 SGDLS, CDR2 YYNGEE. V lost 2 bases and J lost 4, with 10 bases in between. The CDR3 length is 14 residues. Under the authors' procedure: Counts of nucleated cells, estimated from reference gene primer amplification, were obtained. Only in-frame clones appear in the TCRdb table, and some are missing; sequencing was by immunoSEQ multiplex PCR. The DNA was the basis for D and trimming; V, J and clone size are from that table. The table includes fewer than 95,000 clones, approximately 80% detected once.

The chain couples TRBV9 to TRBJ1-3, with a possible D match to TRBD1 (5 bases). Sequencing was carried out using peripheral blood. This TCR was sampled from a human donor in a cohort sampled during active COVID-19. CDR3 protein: CASSVGAPGNTIYF. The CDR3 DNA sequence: TGTGCCAGCAGCGTTGGGGCGCCCGGAAACACCATATATTTT. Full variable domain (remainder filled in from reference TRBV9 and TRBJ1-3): DSGVTQTPKHLITATGQRVTLRCSPRSGDLSVYWYQQSLDQGLQFLIQYYNGEERAKGNILERFSAQQFPDLHSELNLSSLELGDSALYFCASSVGAPGNTIYFGEGSWLTVV.